Below, 25 T cell receptor beta chains from the same sample are listed, as sequenced in a study of monozygotic twins with inflammatory bowel disease. TCRdb re-called the 5' RACE reads; one entry per CDR3 protein, DNA not given. This sample contains some 170,000 distinct CDR3 sequences. The specimen was blood. These receptors originate from a human donor with ulcerative colitis or Crohn's disease, or a healthy co-twin of an affected twin (not recorded which).

V is TRBV5-1 and J is TRBJ1-5; the D gene TCRdb calls, TRBD1, cannot be checked with no DNA. Germline CDR1 SGHRS, CDR2 YFSETQ. This CDR3 is 13 amino acids long. CDR3 in amino acids: CASATGRNQPQHF. Together with reference TRBV5-1 and TRBJ1-5, the CDR3 gives the full variable domain: KAGVTQTPRYLIKTRGQQVTLSCSPISGHRSVSWYQQTPGQGLQFLFEYFSETQRNKGNFPGRFSGRQFSNSRSEMNVSTLELGDSALYLCASATGRNQPQHFGDGTRLSIL.

This rearrangement joins TRBV6-2 or TRBV6-3 to TRBJ1-1; TCRdb picks TRBD1, but there is no DNA to check that call. CDR1 MNHEY and CDR2 SVGEGT come from the germline V gene. The CDR3 length is 15 residues. The CDR3 region is CASSYSRQGNTEAFF.

This chain connects TRBV6-4 to TRBJ2-2; as DNA is missing, the TRBD2 call by TCRdb cannot be tested. The CDR3 spans 18 residues. The germline V gene encodes CDR1 MRHNA and CDR2 SNTAGT. The CDR3 loop reads CASRGGLAGGIDTGELFF.

The chain carries TRBV20-1 and TRBJ1-5; checking the TCRdb D call of TRBD1 is not possible without DNA. The CDR3 loop spans 14 amino acids. Germline CDR1 and CDR2: DFQATT and SNEGSKA (reference sequence). The CDR3 spells CSARSWGYNQPQHF.

J is TRBJ2-6 and V is TRBV28; TCRdb designates TRBD1, a call that cannot be tested without DNA. Germline V gives CDR1 MDHEN, CDR2 SYDVKM. The CDR3 has 18 amino acids. The CDR3 protein is CASSLTGDRYSGANVLTF.

This chain uses TRBV9 with TRBJ2-5; absent DNA, TCRdb's TRBD1 call cannot be checked. Germline lookup yields CDR1 SGDLS and CDR2 YYNGEE. The CDR3 extends over 15 amino acids. The CDR3 protein is CASSVGGQTQETQYF.

This rearrangement joins TRBV24-1 to TRBJ1-4; absent DNA, TCRdb's TRBD1 call cannot be checked. Per the germline V gene, CDR1 is KGHDR and CDR2 is SFDVKD. This CDR3 is 15 amino acids long. CDR3 residues: CATSGPGQDNEKLFF.

The chain employs TRBV6-1 and TRBJ2-5; lacking DNA, the TRBD2 call made by TCRdb goes unchecked. This CDR3 is 14 amino acids long. Germline values: CDR1 MNHNS, CDR2 SASEGT. This CDR3 reads CASSRLAAQETQYF.

The chain combines TRBV10-3 with TRBJ2-5; absent DNA, TCRdb's TRBD2 call cannot be checked. The CDR3 runs to 14 residues. Per the germline V gene, CDR1 is ENHRY and CDR2 is SYGVKD. The CDR3 sequence is CAISFRAAQETQYF.

The chain links TRBV5-6 to TRBJ2-7; TCRdb proposes TRBD1, but this gene call is untestable without DNA. CDR3 size: 15 residues. CDR1 and CDR2 from the germline V gene are SGHDT and YYEEEE. The CDR3 reads CASRFRGAGSYEQYF. The whole variable domain, remainder taken from reference TRBV5-6 and TRBJ2-7, is DAGVTQSPTHLIKTRGQQVTLRCSPKSGHDTVSWYQQALGQGPQFIFQYYEEEERQRGNFPDRFSGHQFPNYSSELNVNALLLGDSALYLCASRFRGAGSYEQYFGPGTRLTVT.

The gene calls are TRBV5-1 and TRBJ2-1; absent DNA, TCRdb's TRBD2 call cannot be checked. The CDR3 length is 17 residues. CDR1 is SGHRS, CDR2 YFSETQ, per germline. CDR3 sequence: CASSSGTSGRPLNEQFF.

This rearrangement joins TRBV5-1 to TRBJ2-5; TCRdb reports TRBD1, a call that lacks DNA to check it against. Per the germline V gene, CDR1 is SGHRS and CDR2 is YFSETQ. There are 14 residues in the CDR3. The CDR3 sequence is CASSLQGIQETQYF.

The chain employs TRBV20-1 and TRBJ2-7; there is no DNA to check the TCRdb D call of TRBD2. In germline, CDR1 is DFQATT, CDR2 SNEGSKA (reference sequence). CDR3 length equals 11 residues. CDR3 residues: CSASTSYEQYF.

The CDR3 reads CSVKPIAEASSYNEQFF. The chain recombines TRBV29-1 with TRBJ2-1. This CDR3 contains 17 residues. Per germline, CDR1 SQVTM and CDR2 ANQGSEA.

The chain employs TRBV6-5 and TRBJ2-1; TCRdb returns TRBD2, unconfirmable since there is no DNA. Germline loops: CDR1 MNHEY, CDR2 SVGAGI. This CDR3 is 15 amino acids long. The CDR3: CASSTPSRLNNEQFF.

The chain uses TRBV6-5 and TRBJ2-7. CDR3 length: 14 amino acids. CDR1 MNHEY and CDR2 SVGAGI come from the germline V gene. CDR3 residues: CASSFTASSYEQYF.

This chain links TRBV11-1 with TRBJ1-1; TCRdb picks TRBD1, but there is no DNA to check that call. The germline gives CDR1 SGHAT, CDR2 FQDESV (reference sequence). The CDR3 is 15 amino acids. The CDR3 reads CASSLAWDSNTEAFF.

J is TRBJ2-2 and V is TRBV6-5; TCRdb designates TRBD1, a call that cannot be tested without DNA. The CDR3 totals 13 residues. CDR1 and CDR2 from the germline V gene are MNHEY and SVGAGI. CDR3 protein: CQSRGSSAGELFF.

V and J are TRBV11-1 and TRBJ2-1. The germline V gene has CDR1 SGHAT and CDR2 FQDESV (reference sequence). This CDR3 comprises 14 residues. The CDR3 region is CASSFRASYNEQFF. Full variable domain (outside the CDR3, taken from reference TRBV11-1 and TRBJ2-1): EAEVAQSPRYKITEKSQAVAFWCDPISGHATLYWYRQILGQGPELLVQFQDESVVDDSQLPKDRFSAERLKGVDSTLKIQPAELGDSAMYLCASSFRASYNEQFFGPGTRLTVL.

This chain connects TRBV6-2 or TRBV6-3 to TRBJ2-2; with no DNA, the TCRdb D assignment of TRBD1 cannot be verified. Germline V gene sequence: CDR1 MNHEY, CDR2 SVGEGT. This CDR3 has 14 amino acids. The CDR3 reads CASSYSLRDTELFF.

The chain couples TRBV6-2 or TRBV6-3 to TRBJ1-5; TCRdb outputs TRBD1, but without DNA this stays unchecked. The CDR3 has 18 residues. Germline assignment: CDR1 MNHEY and CDR2 SVGEGT. This chain's CDR3 is CASSYATGGPWSNQPQHF.

V gene TRBV28 combines with J gene TRBJ1-5; the TCRdb call, TRBD1, lacks DNA for checking. CDR3 size: 17 residues. CDR1 MDHEN and CDR2 SYDVKM come from the germline V gene. The CDR3 sequence: CASRLRTGTVSNQPQHF.

The chain couples TRBV6-1 to TRBJ2-1; TCRdb indicates TRBD1, and absent DNA this call remains unverified. The CDR3 has 16 residues. The germline CDR1 and CDR2 sequences are MNHNS and SASEGT. The CDR3 sequence is CASRDLTRKAYNEQFF.

The gene calls are TRBV6-6 and TRBJ1-5; TCRdb's assignment of TRBD1 cannot be checked, as there is no DNA. The CDR3 covers 13 residues. CDR1 MNHNY and CDR2 SVGAGI come from the germline V gene (reference sequence). The CDR3 loop is CASRTGSNQPQHF.

The chain uses TRBV6-5 and TRBJ2-3; TCRdb's D gene call, TRBD1, goes unchecked for lack of DNA. Germline CDR1 MNHEY, CDR2 SVGAGI. The CDR3 consists of 15 residues. The CDR3 spells CASSWGDRKKVTQYF.